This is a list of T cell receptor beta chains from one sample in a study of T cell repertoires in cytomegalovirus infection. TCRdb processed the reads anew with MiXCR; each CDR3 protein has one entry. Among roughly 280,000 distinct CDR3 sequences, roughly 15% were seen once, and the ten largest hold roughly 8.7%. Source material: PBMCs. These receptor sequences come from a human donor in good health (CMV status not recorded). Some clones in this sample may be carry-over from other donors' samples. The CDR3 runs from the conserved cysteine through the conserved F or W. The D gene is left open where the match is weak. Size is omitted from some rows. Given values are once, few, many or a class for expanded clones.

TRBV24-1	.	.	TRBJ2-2	CATSGTELHFTGELFF	TGTGCCACCAGTGGGACGGAACTTCACTTCACCGGGGAGCTGTTTTTT
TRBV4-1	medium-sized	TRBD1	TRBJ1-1	CASNKFRGTAPEAFF	TGCGCCAGCAACAAGTTCCGTGGGACAGCCCCTGAAGCTTTCTTT
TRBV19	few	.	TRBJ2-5	CASSEERQETQYF	TGTGCCAGTAGTGAAGAGCGCCAAGAGACCCAGTACTTC
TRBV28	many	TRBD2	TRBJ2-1	CASSISLGLGTSANEQFF	TGTGCCAGCAGTATCAGCCTCGGGTTAGGGACTAGCGCAAATGAGCAGTTCTTC
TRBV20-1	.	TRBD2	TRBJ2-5	CSARDTTSGILQETQYF	TGCAGTGCTAGAGACACTACTAGCGGGATCCTCCAAGAGACCCAGTACTTC
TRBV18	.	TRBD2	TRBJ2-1	CASSPPGGRRNEQFF	TGTGCCAGCTCACCACCGGGCGGGAGAAGGAATGAGCAGTTCTTC
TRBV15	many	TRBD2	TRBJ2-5	CATSRDPGRGETQYF	TGTGCCACCAGCAGAGATCCCGGGAGGGGGGAGACCCAGTACTTC
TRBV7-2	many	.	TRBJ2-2	CASSNRAGTTNTGELFF	TGTGCCAGCAGCAACCGTGCCGGGACAACGAACACCGGGGAGCTGTTTTTT
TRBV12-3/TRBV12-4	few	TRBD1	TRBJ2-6	CASSLGGQGRVSGANVLTF	TGTGCCAGCAGTTTGGGGGGACAGGGCCGGGTTTCTGGGGCCAACGTCCTGACTTTC
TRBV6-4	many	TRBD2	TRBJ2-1	CASSVKSGAHEQFF	TGTGCCAGCAGTGTCAAAAGCGGGGCCCATGAGCAGTTCTTC
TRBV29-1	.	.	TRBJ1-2	CSVSDRTNYGYTF	TGCAGCGTATCGGACAGAACTAACTATGGCTACACCTTC
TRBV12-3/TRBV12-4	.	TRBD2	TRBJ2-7	CASSFRGGTTYEQYF	TGTGCCAGCAGTTTTCGCGGGGGGACCACTTACGAGCAGTACTTC
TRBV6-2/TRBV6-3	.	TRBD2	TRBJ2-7	CASISGKYYEQYF	TGTGCCAGCATAAGCGGGAAATACTACGAGCAGTACTTC
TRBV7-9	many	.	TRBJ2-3	CASRAAAGTYTQYF	TGTGCCAGCAGGGCAGCGGCGGGCACCTATACGCAGTATTTT
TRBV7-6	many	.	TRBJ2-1	CASSRLGGEVYNEQFF	TGTGCCAGCAGCCGACTCGGCGGGGAGGTGTACAATGAGCAGTTCTTC
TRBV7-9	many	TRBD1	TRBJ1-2	CASSRDSYGYTF	TGTGCCAGCAGCCGGGACAGTTATGGCTACACCTTC
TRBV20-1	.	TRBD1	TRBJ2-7	CSARSVQGARSDF	TGCAGTGCTAGATCTGTTCAGGGGGCGCGATCTGACTTC
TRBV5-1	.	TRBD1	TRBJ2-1	CASSLAGDRVYEQFF	TGCGCCAGCAGCTTGGCCGGCGACAGGGTTTATGAGCAGTTCTTC
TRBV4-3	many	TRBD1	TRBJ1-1	CASSQETGATEAFF	TGCGCCAGCAGCCAAGAGACAGGGGCCACTGAAGCTTTCTTT
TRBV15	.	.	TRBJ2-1	CATSRDFNEQFF	TGTGCCACCAGCAGAGATTTCAATGAGCAGTTCTTC
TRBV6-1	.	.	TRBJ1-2	CASTALTNYGYTF	TGTGCCAGTACAGCGCTTACAAACTATGGCTACACCTTC
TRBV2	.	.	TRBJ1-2	CAWAESNYGYTF	TGTGCCTGGGCAGAATCTAACTATGGCTACACCTTC
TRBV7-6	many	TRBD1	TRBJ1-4	CASSSELTGAFGELFF	TGTGCCAGCAGCTCAGAGTTGACAGGGGCATTCGGGGAACTGTTTTTT
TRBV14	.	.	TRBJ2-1	CASSQGHYEQFF	TGTGCCAGCAGCCAAGGTCACTATGAGCAGTTCTTC
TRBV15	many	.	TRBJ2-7	CATSRGNRAVGDEQYF	TGTGCCACCAGCAGAGGAAACAGGGCCGTGGGGGACGAGCAGTACTTC
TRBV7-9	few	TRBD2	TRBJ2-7	CASSLVREAEQYF	TGTGCCAGCAGCCTAGTGCGGGAGGCCGAGCAGTACTTC
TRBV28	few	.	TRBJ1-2	CASTQEDNYGYTF	TGTGCCAGCACCCAGGAGGACAACTATGGCTACACCTTC
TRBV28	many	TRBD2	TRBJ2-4	CASSFGLAGLPKNIQYF	TGTGCCAGCAGTTTTGGGCTAGCGGGTCTTCCCAAAAACATTCAGTACTTC
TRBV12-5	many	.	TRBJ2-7	CASGWDWLAYEQYF	TGTGCTAGTGGTTGGGACTGGTTGGCGTACGAGCAGTACTTC
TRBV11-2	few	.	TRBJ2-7	CASRAWGGLSSYEQYF	TGTGCCAGCAGGGCCTGGGGGGGCCTCAGCTCCTACGAGCAGTACTTC
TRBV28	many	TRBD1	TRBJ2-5	CASSLSGQGARETQYF	TGTGCCAGCAGTTTATCGGGACAGGGGGCGCGGGAGACCCAGTACTTC
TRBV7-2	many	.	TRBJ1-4	CASTPPGVGEKLFF	TGTGCCAGCACCCCTCCAGGGGTGGGTGAAAAACTGTTTTTT
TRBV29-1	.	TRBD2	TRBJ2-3	CSVTALAGGSTDTQYF	TGCAGCGTTACGGCTCTAGCGGGGGGCAGCACAGATACGCAGTATTTT
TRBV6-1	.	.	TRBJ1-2	CASSRGQGYTF	TGTGCCAGCAGTAGGGGTCAAGGCTACACCTTC
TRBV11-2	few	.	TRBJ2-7	CASSRRGYEQYF	TGTGCCAGCAGCCGCCGGGGATACGAGCAGTACTTC
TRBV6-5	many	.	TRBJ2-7	CASSYGTSPYEQYF	TGTGCCAGCAGTTACGGGACCTCTCCCTACGAGCAGTACTTC
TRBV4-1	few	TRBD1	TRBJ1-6	CASSLITGTANNSPLHF	TGCGCCAGCAGCCTTATTACCGGGACAGCGAATAATTCACCCCTCCACTTT
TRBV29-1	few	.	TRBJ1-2	CSVEVASGFYGYTF	TGCAGCGTTGAAGTGGCGTCCGGTTTTTATGGCTACACCTTC
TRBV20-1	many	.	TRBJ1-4	CSASPGDEKLFF	TGCAGTGCTAGCCCCGGGGATGAAAAACTGTTTTTT
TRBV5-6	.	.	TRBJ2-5	CASLPRGAGETQYF	TGTGCCAGCCTTCCCCGGGGTGCAGGAGAGACCCAGTACTTC
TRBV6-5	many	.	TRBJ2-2	CASSYQRVVTGELFF	TGTGCCAGCAGTTACCAGCGGGTGGTAACCGGGGAGCTGTTTTTT